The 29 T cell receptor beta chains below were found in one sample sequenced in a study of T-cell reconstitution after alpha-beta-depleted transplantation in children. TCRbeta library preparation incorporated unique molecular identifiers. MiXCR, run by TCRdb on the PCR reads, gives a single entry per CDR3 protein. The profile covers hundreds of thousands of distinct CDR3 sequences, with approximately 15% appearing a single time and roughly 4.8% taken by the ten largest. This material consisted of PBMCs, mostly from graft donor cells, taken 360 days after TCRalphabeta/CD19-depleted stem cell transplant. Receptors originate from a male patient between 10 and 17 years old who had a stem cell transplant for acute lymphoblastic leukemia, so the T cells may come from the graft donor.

In nucleotides, the CDR3 is TGTGCCAGCAGCCAAGGAACTTACGGGGCGAACACCGGGGAGCTGTTTTTT. Residues: CASSQGTYGANTGELFF. The V gene is TRBV4-2, the J gene TRBJ2-2; D possibly corresponds to TRBD2 (5 bases). The length of the CDR3 is 17 residues. V lost 1 base and J lost 0, with 12 bases in between. Germline V gene data show CDR1 as LGHNA and CDR2 as YNFKEQ.

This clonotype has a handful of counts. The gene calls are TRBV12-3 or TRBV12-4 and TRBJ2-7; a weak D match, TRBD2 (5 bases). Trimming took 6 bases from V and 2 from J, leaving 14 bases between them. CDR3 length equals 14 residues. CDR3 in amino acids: CASSLALPPYEQYF. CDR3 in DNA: TGTGCCAGCAGCCTAGCTCTACCGCCCTACGAGCAGTACTTC.

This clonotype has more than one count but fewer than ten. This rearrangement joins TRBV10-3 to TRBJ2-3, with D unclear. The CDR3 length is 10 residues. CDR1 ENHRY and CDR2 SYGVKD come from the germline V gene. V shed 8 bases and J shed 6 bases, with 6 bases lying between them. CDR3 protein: CAIGPDTQYF. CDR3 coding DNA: TGTGCCATCGGGCCGGATACGCAGTATTTT.

Here the CDR3 DNA reads TGCAGTGCTCCAACCGGGACTAGCGGGTCCTACGAGCAGTACTTC. It translates to CSAPTGTSGSYEQYF. The chain employs TRBV20-1 and TRBJ2-7; 12 bases agree with TRBD2. V was pared by 5 bases and J by 1 base, with 6 bases of the junction left unmatched. CDR1 and CDR2 from the germline V gene are DFQATT and SNEGSKA (reference sequence). There are 15 residues in the CDR3.

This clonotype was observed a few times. The CDR3 DNA reads as TGTGCCAGCAGCTTAGAACGGGGGCTTCACGAGCAGTACTTC. Translation gives CASSLERGLHEQYF. The chain links TRBV11-2 to TRBJ2-7; D tentatively fits TRBD1 or TRBD2 (6 bases each). The ends were cut back, 0 bases at V and 5 bases at J, with 11 bases in the middle. Per germline, CDR1 SGHAT and CDR2 FQNNGV. The CDR3 is made up of 14 amino acids.

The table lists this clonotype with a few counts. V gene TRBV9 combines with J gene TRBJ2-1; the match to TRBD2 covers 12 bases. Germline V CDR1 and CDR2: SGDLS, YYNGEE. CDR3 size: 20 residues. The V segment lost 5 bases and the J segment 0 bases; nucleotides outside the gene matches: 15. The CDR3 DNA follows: TGTGCCAGCAGGGGGTCGGAAGGGACTAGCGGGCTGAGCTCCTACAATGAGCAGTTCTTC. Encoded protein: CASRGSEGTSGLSSYNEQFF.

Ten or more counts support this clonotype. The CDR3 bases are TGTGCCAGCAGTCCTCAACAGGGGATAAACTATGGCTACACCTTC. Translation gives CASSPQQGINYGYTF. The V and J genes are TRBV12-3 or TRBV12-4 and TRBJ1-2, with 7 bases that match TRBD1. Trimming cost V 5 bases and J 2 bases; bases outside gene matches: 8. The CDR3 consists of 15 residues.

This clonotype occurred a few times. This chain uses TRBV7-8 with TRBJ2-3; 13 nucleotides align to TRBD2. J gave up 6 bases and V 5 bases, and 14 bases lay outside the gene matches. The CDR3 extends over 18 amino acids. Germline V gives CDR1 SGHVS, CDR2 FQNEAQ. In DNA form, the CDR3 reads TGTGCCAGCAGCCGAATGACCGGGACTAGCGGGAATGGGGATACGCAGTATTTT. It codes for CASSRMTGTSGNGDTQYF. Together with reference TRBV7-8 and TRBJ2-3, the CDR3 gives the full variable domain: GAGVSQSPRYKVAKRGQDVALRCDPISGHVSLFWYQQALGQGPEFLTYFQNEAQLDKSGLPSDRFFAERPEGSVSTLKIQRTQQEDSAVYLCASSRMTGTSGNGDTQYFGPGTRLTVL.

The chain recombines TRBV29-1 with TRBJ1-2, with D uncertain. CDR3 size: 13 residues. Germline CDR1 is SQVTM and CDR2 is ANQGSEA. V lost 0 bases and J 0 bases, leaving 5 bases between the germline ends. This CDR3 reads CSVEEVANYGYTF. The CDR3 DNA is TGCAGCGTTGAAGAAGTAGCTAACTATGGCTACACCTTC.

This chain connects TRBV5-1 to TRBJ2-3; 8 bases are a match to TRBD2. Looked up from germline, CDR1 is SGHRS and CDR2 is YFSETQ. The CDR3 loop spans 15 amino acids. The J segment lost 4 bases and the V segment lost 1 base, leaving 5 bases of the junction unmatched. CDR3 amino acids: CASSLSGGPSDTQYF. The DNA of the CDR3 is TGCGCCAGCAGCTTGTCGGGAGGGCCCTCAGATACGCAGTATTTT.

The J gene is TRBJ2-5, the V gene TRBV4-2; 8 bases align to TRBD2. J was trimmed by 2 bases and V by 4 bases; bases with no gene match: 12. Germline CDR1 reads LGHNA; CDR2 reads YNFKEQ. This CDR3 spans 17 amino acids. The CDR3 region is CASSPRTTGGIQETQYF. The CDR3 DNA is TGTGCCAGCAGCCCCAGGACGACGGGGGGGATACAAGAGACCCAGTACTTC.

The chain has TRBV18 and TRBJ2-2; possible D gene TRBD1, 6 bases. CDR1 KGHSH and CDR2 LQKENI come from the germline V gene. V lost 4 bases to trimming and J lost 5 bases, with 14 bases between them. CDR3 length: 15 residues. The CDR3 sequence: CASSRTDRLTGELFF. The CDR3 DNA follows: TGTGCCAGCTCACGCACGGACAGATTGACCGGGGAGCTGTTTTTT.

CDR3 DNA sequence: TGTGCCAGCAGTTACTCTGCGACAATCAGGCACGAGCAGTACTTC. Its translation: CASSYSATIRHEQYF. The genes are TRBV6-5 and TRBJ2-7; D remains unclear. The CDR3 has 15 amino acids. Germline CDR1 is MNHEY and CDR2 is SVGAGI. The V gene lost 0 bases and the J gene lost 5 bases, with 14 bases spanning the gap.

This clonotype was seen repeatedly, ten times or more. CDR3 in DNA: TGCGCCAGCAGCTTAAGCCGCTTGACCTACGAGCAGTACTTC. Its translation: CASSLSRLTYEQYF. The chain joins TRBV5-1 to TRBJ2-7; D not resolved. This CDR3 has 14 residues. V was shortened by 2 bases and J by 2 bases, with 11 bases between the two germline ends. Germline CDR1 and CDR2: SGHRS and YFSETQ.

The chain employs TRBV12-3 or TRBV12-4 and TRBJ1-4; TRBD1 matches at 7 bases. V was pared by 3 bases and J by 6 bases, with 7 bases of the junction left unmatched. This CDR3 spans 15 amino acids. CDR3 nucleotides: TGTGCCAGCAGTTTGGGGACAGCCGCTCATGAAAAACTGTTTTTT. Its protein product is CASSLGTAAHEKLFF.

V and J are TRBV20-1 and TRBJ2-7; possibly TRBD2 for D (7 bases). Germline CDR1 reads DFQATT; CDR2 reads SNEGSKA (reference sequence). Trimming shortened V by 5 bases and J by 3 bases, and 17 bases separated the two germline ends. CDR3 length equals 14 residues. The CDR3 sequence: CSAAGGPLGYEQYF. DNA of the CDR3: TGCAGTGCTGCCGGGGGGCCCTTAGGCTACGAGCAGTACTTC.

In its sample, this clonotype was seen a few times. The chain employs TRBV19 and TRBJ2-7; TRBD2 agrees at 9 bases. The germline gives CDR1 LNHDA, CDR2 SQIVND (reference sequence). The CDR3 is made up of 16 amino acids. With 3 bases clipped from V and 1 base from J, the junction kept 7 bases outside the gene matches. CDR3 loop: CASSIPSSGNSYEQYF. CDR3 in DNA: TGTGCCAGTAGTATCCCTTCTAGCGGGAATTCCTACGAGCAGTACTTC.

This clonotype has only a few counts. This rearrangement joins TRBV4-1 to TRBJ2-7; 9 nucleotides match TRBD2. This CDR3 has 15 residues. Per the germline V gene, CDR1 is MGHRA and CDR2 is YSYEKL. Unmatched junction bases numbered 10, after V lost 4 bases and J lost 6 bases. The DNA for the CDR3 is TGCGCCAGCAGCCTCCTAGCGGGGCGGGCTCCCGAGCAGTACTTC. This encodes CASSLLAGRAPEQYF.

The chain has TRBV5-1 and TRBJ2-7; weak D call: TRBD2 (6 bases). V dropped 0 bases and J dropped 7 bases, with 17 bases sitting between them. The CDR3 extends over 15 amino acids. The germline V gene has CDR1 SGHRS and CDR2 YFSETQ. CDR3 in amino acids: CASSLAETAGGEQYF. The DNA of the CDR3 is TGCGCCAGCAGCTTGGCGGAGACTGCTGGGGGGGAGCAGTACTTC.

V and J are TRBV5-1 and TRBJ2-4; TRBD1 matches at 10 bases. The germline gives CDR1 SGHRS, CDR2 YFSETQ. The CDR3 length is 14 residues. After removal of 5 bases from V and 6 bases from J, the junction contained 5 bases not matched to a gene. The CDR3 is CASRSRTGGNIQYF. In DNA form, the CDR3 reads TGCGCCAGCAGGAGCCGGACAGGGGGAAACATTCAGTACTTC. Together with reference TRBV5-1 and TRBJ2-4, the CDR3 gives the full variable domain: KAGVTQTPRYLIKTRGQQVTLSCSPISGHRSVSWYQQTPGQGLQFLFEYFSETQRNKGNFPGRFSGRQFSNSRSEMNVSTLELGDSALYLCASRSRTGGNIQYFGAGTRLSVL.

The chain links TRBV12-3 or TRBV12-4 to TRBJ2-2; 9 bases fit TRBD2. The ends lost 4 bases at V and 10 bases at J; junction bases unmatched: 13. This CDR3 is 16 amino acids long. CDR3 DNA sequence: TGTGCCAGCAGTTACGAACTAGCGGGCCCCGGGTCGGAGCTGTTTTTT. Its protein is CASSYELAGPGSELFF.

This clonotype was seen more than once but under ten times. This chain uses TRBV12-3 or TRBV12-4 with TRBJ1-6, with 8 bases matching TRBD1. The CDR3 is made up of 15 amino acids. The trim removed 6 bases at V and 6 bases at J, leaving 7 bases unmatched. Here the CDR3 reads CASRRPGQANSPLHF. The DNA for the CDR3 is TGTGCCAGCAGGAGACCGGGACAGGCTAATTCACCCCTCCACTTT.

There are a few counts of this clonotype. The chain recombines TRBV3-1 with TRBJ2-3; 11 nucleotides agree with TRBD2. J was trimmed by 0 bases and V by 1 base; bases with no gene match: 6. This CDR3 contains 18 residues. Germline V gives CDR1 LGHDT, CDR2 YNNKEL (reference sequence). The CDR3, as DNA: TGTGCCAGCAGCCAAGGTCCTAGCGGGAGGTATAGCACAGATACGCAGTATTTT. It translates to CASSQGPSGRYSTDTQYF.

The CDR3 DNA follows: TGTGCCAGCAGCTTAGTCCGTTATCTAGCGGGAGAGGTTGCGGAGACCCAGTACTTC. Translation: CASSLVRYLAGEVAETQYF. This sequence joins TRBV11-1 and TRBJ2-5; TRBD2 matches at 10 bases. Unmatched junction bases numbered 16, after V lost 1 base and J lost 5 bases. Germline V lookup: CDR1 SGHAT, CDR2 FQDESV (reference sequence). This CDR3 comprises 19 residues. Full variable domain (rest looked up from reference TRBV11-1 and TRBJ2-5): EAEVAQSPRYKITEKSQAVAFWCDPISGHATLYWYRQILGQGPELLVQFQDESVVDDSQLPKDRFSAERLKGVDSTLKIQPAELGDSAMYLCASSLVRYLAGEVAETQYFGPGTRLLVL.

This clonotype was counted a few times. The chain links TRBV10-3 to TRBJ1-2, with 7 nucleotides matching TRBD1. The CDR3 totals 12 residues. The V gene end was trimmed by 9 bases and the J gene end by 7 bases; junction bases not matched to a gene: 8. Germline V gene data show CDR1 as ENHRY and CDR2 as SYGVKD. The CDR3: CAMRDSIGGYTF. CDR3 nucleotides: TGTGCCATGCGGGACAGCATTGGTGGCTACACCTTC.

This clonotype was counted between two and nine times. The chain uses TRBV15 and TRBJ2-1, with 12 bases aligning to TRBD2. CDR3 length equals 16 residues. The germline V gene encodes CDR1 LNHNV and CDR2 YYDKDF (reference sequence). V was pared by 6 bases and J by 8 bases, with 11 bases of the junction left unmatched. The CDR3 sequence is CATSDLAGGGRDEQFF. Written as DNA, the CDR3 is TGTGCCACCAGTGATCTAGCGGGAGGGGGTCGCGATGAGCAGTTCTTC.

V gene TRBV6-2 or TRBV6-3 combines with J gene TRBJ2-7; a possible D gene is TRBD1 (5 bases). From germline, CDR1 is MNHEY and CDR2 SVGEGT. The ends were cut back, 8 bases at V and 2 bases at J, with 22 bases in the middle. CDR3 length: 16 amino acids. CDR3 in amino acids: CASCTPVGARTYEQYF. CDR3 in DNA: TGTGCCAGCTGCACCCCTGTAGGGGCCAGGACCTACGAGCAGTACTTC.

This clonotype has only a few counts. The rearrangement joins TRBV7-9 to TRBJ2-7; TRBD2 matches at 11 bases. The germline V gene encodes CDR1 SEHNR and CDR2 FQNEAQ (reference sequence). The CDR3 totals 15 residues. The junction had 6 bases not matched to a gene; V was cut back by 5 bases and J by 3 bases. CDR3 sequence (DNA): TGTGCCAGCAGCAACGGGACTAGCGGTGGCTACGAGCAGTACTTC. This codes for CASSNGTSGGYEQYF.

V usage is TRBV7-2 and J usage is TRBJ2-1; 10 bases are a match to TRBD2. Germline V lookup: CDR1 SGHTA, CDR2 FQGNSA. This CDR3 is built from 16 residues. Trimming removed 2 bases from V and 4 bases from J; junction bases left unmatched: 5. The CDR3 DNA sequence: TGTGCCAGCAGCTTAAGGGCTAGCGGGAGATACAATGAGCAGTTCTTC. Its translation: CASSLRASGRYNEQFF.